Below are 32 T cell receptor beta chains sequenced from a single sample in a study of shared clonotypes between healthy human individuals. The repertoire was sequenced with immunoSEQ multiplex PCR; TCRdb's copy has only in-frame clones and lacks some. The sample comprises 2,100,000 or so clones, more than 90% of which are singletons, and roughly 0.13% rests with the top ten. Material: naive CD4+ T cells sorted from blood. The subset is: CD45RA+ positively selected. Every receptor here comes from a man younger than 35 in good health.

V gene TRBV27 combines with J gene TRBJ2-5, with 11 bases fitting TRBD2. The CDR3 length is 15 residues. The germline V gene has CDR1 MNHEY and CDR2 SMNVEV (reference sequence). J was trimmed by 0 bases and V by 8 bases; bases with no gene match: 5. CDR3 region: CASSGLAANQETQYF. CDR3 DNA: TGTGCCAGCTCGGGACTAGCGGCCAACCAAGAGACCCAGTACTTC.

This rearrangement joins TRBV19 to TRBJ2-7, with 14 nucleotides matching TRBD2. CDR1 LNHDA and CDR2 SQIVND come from the germline V gene (reference sequence). Losses at the gene ends were 4 bases for V and 6 bases for J; bases not matched to a gene: 5. The CDR3 length is 15 residues. In nucleotides, the CDR3 is TGTGCCAGTAGTAAGGGGACTAGCGGGAGACCCGAGCAGTACTTC. This encodes CASSKGTSGRPEQYF.

With regard to this clone: The sample has other DNA sequences that encode this CDR3 too. The rearrangement joins TRBV28 to TRBJ1-4, with D hard to call. Trimming took off 5 bases at V and 4 bases at J, with 5 bases between the two ends. CDR3 length: 12 amino acids. CDR1 is MDHEN, CDR2 SYDVKM, per germline. The CDR3 DNA reads TGTGCCAGCAGTCTACGTAATGAAAAACTGTTTTTT. This translates into CASSLRNEKLFF.

The gene calls are TRBV5-4 and TRBJ2-1; 9 positions agree with TRBD1. J lost 9 bases, V lost 4 bases, and 2 bases had no gene match. Looked up from germline, CDR1 is SGHNT and CDR2 is YYREEE (reference sequence). CDR3 length equals 12 residues. The CDR3 DNA reads as TGTGCCAGCAGCCTGACAGGGGGTGAGCAGTTCTTC. Its translation: CASSLTGGEQFF.

The chain recombines TRBV5-6 with TRBJ2-3, with D unresolved. The length of the CDR3 is 17 residues. Trimming took off 0 bases at V and 0 bases at J, with 14 bases between the two ends. Germline assignment: CDR1 SGHDT and CDR2 YYEEEE. The CDR3: CASSLAAQALSTDTQYF. DNA for the CDR3: TGTGCCAGCAGCTTGGCTGCCCAGGCTCTTAGCACAGATACGCAGTATTTT.

This chain uses TRBV5-1 with TRBJ2-7; D is undetermined. Trimming pared 4 bases from V and 4 bases from J, leaving 18 bases between. The germline V gene encodes CDR1 SGHRS and CDR2 YFSETQ. The CDR3 loop spans 15 amino acids. CDR3 nucleotides: TGCGCCAGCAGCCCGCGCGAGAAAACCCCTTACGAGCAGTACTTC. This gives the protein CASSPREKTPYEQYF.

The chain uses TRBV30 and TRBJ1-1; no reliable D call. V shed 5 bases and J shed 5 bases, with 15 bases lying between them. The CDR3 totals 13 residues. Germline V gene lookup returns CDR1 GTSNPN and CDR2 SVGIG (reference sequence). The CDR3 is CAWSPLPNTEAFF. The CDR3 DNA is TGTGCCTGGTCCCCTCTCCCTAATACTGAAGCTTTCTTT. Together with reference TRBV30 and TRBJ1-1, the CDR3 gives the full variable domain: SQTIHQWPATLVQPVGSPLSLECTVEGTSNPNLYWYRQAAGRGLQLLFYSVGIGQISSEVPQNLSASRPQDRQFILSSKKLLLSDSGFYLCAWSPLPNTEAFFGQGTRLTVV.

V gene TRBV11-2 combines with J gene TRBJ1-2; D might be TRBD1 (6 bases). This CDR3 has 12 amino acids. Germline V CDR1 and CDR2: SGHAT, FQNNGV. With 5 bases removed from V and 8 bases from J, the gap between germline ends came to 12 bases. In DNA form, the CDR3 reads TGTGCCAGCAGCACCCGGGACATGGGCTACACCTTC. Protein sequence: CASSTRDMGYTF.

The count of this clone is one. V is TRBV30 and J is TRBJ2-3, with D possibly matching TRBD2 (6 bases). Trimming shortened V by 0 bases and J by 5 bases, and 15 bases separated the two germline ends. The CDR3 extends over 15 amino acids. Germline CDR1 GTSNPN, CDR2 SVGIG (reference sequence). DNA of the CDR3: TGTGCCTGGAGTGTAACGGGGGACTCCAGAGATACGCAGTATTTT. This translates into CAWSVTGDSRDTQYF.

This clone was picked up one time. The chain is built from TRBV6-5 and TRBJ1-1; 7 bases agree with TRBD1. Trimming cost V 0 bases and J 11 bases; bases outside gene matches: 9. The CDR3 spans 14 residues. CDR1 MNHEY and CDR2 SVGAGI come from the germline V gene. The CDR3 spells CASSYSINTGVAFF. The CDR3 DNA reads as TGTGCCAGCAGTTACTCGATTAACACAGGGGTGGCTTTCTTT.

The CDR3, as DNA: TGTGCCAGCTCACCACCGACGGGGGCTCCCGGTCAGCCCCAGCATTTT. As protein: CASSPPTGAPGQPQHF. This chain links TRBV18 with TRBJ1-5; TRBD1 is a possible D gene (6 bases). CDR1 KGHSH and CDR2 LQKENI come from the germline V gene. Trimming took off 0 bases at V and 6 bases at J, with 15 bases between the two ends. The CDR3 totals 16 residues.

This chain uses TRBV5-6 with TRBJ2-5, with TRBD2 matching over 7 bases. Germline CDR1 and CDR2: SGHDT and YYEEEE. The CDR3 consists of 15 residues. J was trimmed by 3 bases and V by 4 bases; bases with no gene match: 9. The CDR3 sequence: CASSLERGMKETQYF. DNA of the CDR3: TGTGCCAGCAGCCTGGAGCGGGGAATGAAAGAGACCCAGTACTTC.

This clone was seen just once. This sequence joins TRBV6-6 and TRBJ1-5; D gene unclear. The CDR3 length is 15 residues. Germline V lookup: CDR1 MNHNY, CDR2 SVGAGI (reference sequence). Trimming left V 3 bases short and J 0 bases short, with 9 bases between. For the CDR3, the DNA is TGTGCCAGCAGTTATGTCCCGGATAGCAATCAGCCCCAGCATTTT. Translation gives CASSYVPDSNQPQHF.

The chain combines TRBV7-9 with TRBJ1-1; D unresolved. Germline CDR1 SEHNR, CDR2 FQNEAQ (reference sequence). This CDR3 region has 13 residues. Deletions cut 5 bases from V and 5 bases from J, with 12 bases between. The CDR3 protein is CASSPAPRTEAFF. CDR3 coding DNA: TGTGCCAGCAGCCCGGCCCCCCGGACTGAAGCTTTCTTT.

V is TRBV11-2 and J is TRBJ2-5; D gene uncertain. The CDR3 loop spans 12 amino acids. V shed 5 bases and J shed 7 bases, with 11 bases lying between them. CDR1 and CDR2 (germline): SGHAT, FQNNGV. CDR3 in amino acids: CASSLTPPTQYF. The CDR3 DNA follows: TGTGCCAGCAGCCTAACCCCCCCGACCCAGTACTTC. The full variable domain, in which reference TRBV11-2 and TRBJ2-5 provide the parts outside the CDR3, is EAGVAQSPRYKIIEKRQSVAFWCNPISGHATLYWYQQILGQGPKLLIQFQNNGVVDDSQLPKDRFSAERLKGVDSTLKIQPAKLEDSAVYLCASSLTPPTQYFGPGTRLLVL.

This clone was counted between two and nine times. The V gene is TRBV2, the J gene TRBJ1-2, with D perhaps TRBD1 (5 bases). In germline, CDR1 is SNHLY, CDR2 FYNNEI. This CDR3 is built from 13 residues. Trimming shortened V by 6 bases and J by 6 bases, and 14 bases separated the two germline ends. The CDR3 is CASRTREGNGYTF. CDR3 nucleotides: TGTGCCAGCAGGACGCGGGAGGGGAATGGCTACACCTTC. The full variable domain, completed using reference TRBV2 and TRBJ1-2, is EPEVTQTPSHQVTQMGQEVILRCVPISNHLYFYWYRQILGQKVEFLVSFYNNEISEKSEIFDDQFSVERPDGSNFTLKIRSTKLEDSAMYFCASRTREGNGYTFGSGTRLTVV.

The CDR3 DNA is TGTGCCAGCAGCCCTCCTGGGAACGGGGAAGAGACCCAGTACTTC. Translated, it gives CASSPPGNGEETQYF. The chain links TRBV5-6 to TRBJ2-5; tentative D call: TRBD2 (5 bases). The germline CDR1 and CDR2 sequences are SGHDT and YYEEEE. Trimming took 4 bases from V and 3 from J, leaving 16 bases between them. The CDR3 has 15 residues.

This clone has more than one count but fewer than ten. V and J are TRBV30 and TRBJ1-5; D gene ambiguous. CDR3 length equals 13 residues. Trimming left V 2 bases short and J 3 bases short, with 8 bases between. Germline loops: CDR1 GTSNPN, CDR2 SVGIG (reference sequence). The chain's CDR3 is CAWSPEDNQPQHF. CDR3 DNA sequence: TGTGCCTGGAGTCCAGAGGACAATCAGCCCCAGCATTTT.

The gene calls are TRBV18 and TRBJ2-7; a weak D match, TRBD1 (6 bases). This CDR3 is 18 amino acids long. V was pared by 3 bases and J by 0 bases, with 21 bases between. Germline CDR1 reads KGHSH; CDR2 reads LQKENI. CDR3 in DNA: TGTGCCAGCTCACCCACAGTTGGGACGACAGGTTCCTCCTACGAGCAGTACTTC. The encoded protein is CASSPTVGTTGSSYEQYF.

This chain uses TRBV7-9 with TRBJ1-6, with 12 bases identical to TRBD1. Trimming removed 1 base from V and 6 bases from J; junction bases left unmatched: 4. CDR3 length: 17 residues. Germline-derived CDR1 and CDR2 are SEHNR and FQNEAQ (reference sequence). CDR3 in amino acids: CASSLGGTGGLNSPLHF. CDR3 DNA: TGTGCCAGCAGCTTAGGGGGGACAGGGGGCCTTAATTCACCCCTCCACTTT.

V usage is TRBV5-3 and J usage is TRBJ2-7; TRBD1 is a possible D gene (7 bases). TRBV5-3 is an ORF, with its function uncertain. The CDR3 is 15 amino acids. V was shortened by 1 base and J by 2 bases, with 13 bases between the two germline ends. This CDR3 reads CARSLRTRGAYEQYF. The CDR3 DNA follows: TGTGCCAGAAGCTTGCGGACCAGGGGGGCCTACGAGCAGTACTTC.

This clone has a single count. The chain uses TRBV10-2 and TRBJ2-5, with D possibly being TRBD2 (5 bases). This CDR3 region has 15 residues. V was clipped by 6 bases and J by 5 bases, with 19 bases between them. Germline V lookup: CDR1 WSHSY, CDR2 SAAADI. The chain's CDR3 is CASRDPGGVVETQYF. In DNA form, the CDR3 reads TGCGCCAGCAGAGACCCTGGAGGAGTGGTGGAGACCCAGTACTTC.

Here the CDR3 reads CASSLGLSYNEQFF. For the CDR3, the DNA is TGTGCCAGCAGCTTGGGACTCTCCTACAATGAGCAGTTCTTC. V and J are TRBV11-3 and TRBJ2-1; perhaps TRBD2 as D (6 bases). From germline, CDR1 is SGHNT and CDR2 YENEEA. The CDR3 consists of 14 residues. Trimming pared 3 bases from V and 0 bases from J, leaving 6 bases between.

About this clone itself: The junction does not match germline at one end; this may be a read error. The CDR3 sequence: CASSSVGQGDSYGLDF. The CDR3 DNA follows: TGTGCCAGCAGCTCGGTGGGGCAGGGGGATTCCTACGGGTTGGATTTC. V and J are TRBV5-4 and TRBJ2-7, with TRBD1 matching 7 bases. Germline V gives CDR1 SGHNT, CDR2 YYREEE (reference sequence). The CDR3 runs to 16 residues. The full variable domain, in which reference TRBV5-4 and TRBJ2-7 provide the parts outside the CDR3, is ETGVTQSPTHLIKTRGQQVTLRCSSQSGHNTVSWYQQALGQGPQFIFQYYREEENGRGNFPPRFSGLQFPNYSSELNVNALELDDSALYLCASSSVGQGDSYGLDFGPGTRLTVT.

V gene TRBV7-9 combines with J gene TRBJ1-1; weak D call: TRBD1 (6 bases). CDR3 length: 15 residues. The germline V gene encodes CDR1 SEHNR and CDR2 FQNEAQ (reference sequence). Between the trimmed V and J ends, which lost 2 bases and 3 bases, there was a span of 13 bases. CDR3 DNA: TGTGCCAGCAGCTTACCGAGGGGGGGCCACACTGAAGCTTTCTTT. This encodes CASSLPRGGHTEAFF.

The V call is TRBV5-1, the J call TRBJ2-1; 10 bases line up with TRBD2. Trimming at V came to 4 bases and at J to 6 bases, leaving 13 bases not matched to a gene. The CDR3 runs 17 residues. Germline loops: CDR1 SGHRS, CDR2 YFSETQ. CDR3 amino acids: CASSPTNPGLASNEQFF. CDR3 bases: TGCGCCAGCAGCCCGACGAACCCGGGACTAGCGAGCAATGAGCAGTTCTTC.

V and J are TRBV28 and TRBJ2-3; D unclear. Trimming took off 8 bases at V and 6 bases at J, with 9 bases between the two ends. The V gene's germline CDR1 is MDHEN and CDR2 SYDVKM. The CDR3 extends over 11 amino acids. The CDR3 DNA sequence: TGTGCCAGCGGTCCCTGGGATACGCAGTATTTT. Its protein product is CASGPWDTQYF.

The V and J genes are TRBV7-2 and TRBJ2-7; the match to TRBD2 covers 9 bases. CDR3 length: 18 amino acids. V was pared by 1 base and J by 2 bases, with 12 bases of the junction left unmatched. Germline V gene lookup returns CDR1 SGHTA and CDR2 FQGNSA. CDR3 sequence (DNA): TGTGCCAGCAGCTTAGGCCCTCAGCTAGCGGGGAGTGCCTACGAGCAGTACTTC. Its translation: CASSLGPQLAGSAYEQYF.

The V gene is TRBV11-2, the J gene TRBJ1-6; 9 bases are shared with TRBD1. With V trimmed by 5 bases and J by 10 bases, 3 bases remained unmatched. This CDR3 has 13 residues. CDR1 and CDR2 (germline): SGHAT, FQNNGV. CDR3 DNA sequence: TGTGCCAGCAGCCCGGACAGGGGATCACCCCTCCACTTT. Translating gives CASSPDRGSPLHF.

J is TRBJ1-2 and V is TRBV27, with 8 bases aligning to TRBD1. CDR1 is MNHEY, CDR2 SMNVEV, per germline (reference sequence). V shed 4 bases, J shed 1 base, and the junction held 8 bases outside the gene matches. The CDR3 contains 16 residues. DNA for the CDR3: TGTGCCAGCAGTTCAGGGGGCGCAAAGGGTAACTATGGCTACACCTTC. Protein sequence: CASSSGGAKGNYGYTF.

This clone has a single count. The sample holds other DNA sequences that translate to the same CDR3. This sequence joins TRBV7-2 and TRBJ2-1, with TRBD2 as a possible D gene (6 bases). The length of the CDR3 is 14 residues. The V end was cut by 5 bases, the J end by 1 base, with 9 bases between. Per germline, CDR1 SGHTA and CDR2 FQGNSA. The CDR3 DNA sequence: TGTGCCAGCAGCCCGGACTATTCCTACAATGAGCAGTTCTTC. It specifies CASSPDYSYNEQFF. Drawing the rest from reference TRBV7-2 and TRBJ2-1, the complete variable domain is GAGVSQSPSNKVTEKGKDVELRCDPISGHTALYWYRQSLGQGLEFLIYFQGNSAPDKSGLPSDRFSAERTGGSVSTLTIQRTQQEDSAVYLCASSPDYSYNEQFFGPGTRLTVL.

This clone was recorded once. The gene calls are TRBV10-3 and TRBJ2-1, with D possibly matching TRBD1 (6 bases). The V end lost 6 bases, the J end lost 5 bases, and 17 bases lay between the germline ends. Germline V lookup: CDR1 ENHRY, CDR2 SYGVKD. The CDR3 spans 15 residues. DNA for the CDR3: TGTGCCATCAGGGGAACCGGGACACGGAACAATGAGCAGTTCTTC. Protein: CAIRGTGTRNNEQFF.